The 18 T cell receptor beta chains presented below share a single source sample, sequenced in a study of siplizumab effects on memory and regulatory T cells. Their recognized antigens are unknown. Only in-frame clones appear in the TCRdb table, and some are missing; sequencing was by immunoSEQ multiplex PCR. Among more than 10,000 clones listed, under 40% were seen once. It was at 37°C and for five to seven days that the mixed lymphocyte reaction cells were cocultured. The sequencing sample was made of CFSE-low (dividing) CD8+ T cells sorted from an allogeneic mixed lymphocyte reaction. The receptor set was obtained from a human donor in good health; the cells came from an allogeneic mixed lymphocyte reaction.

The V and J genes are TRBV7-9 and TRBJ1-5; the D is unclear. The CDR3 runs to 12 residues. V lost 4 bases and J 4 bases, leaving 5 bases between the germline ends. CDR1 and CDR2 from the germline V gene are SEHNR and FQNEAQ (reference sequence). CDR3 loop: CASSSQNQPQHF. The CDR3 region has the DNA TGTGCCAGCAGCTCCCAGAATCAGCCCCAGCATTTT.

CDR3 protein: CASSFLGALEANVLTF. The CDR3 DNA reads TGTGCCAGCAGTTTTTTAGGGGCGCTGGAGGCCAACGTCCTGACTTTC. The V gene is TRBV27, the J gene TRBJ2-6; possible D gene TRBD1, 5 bases. The V gene's germline CDR1 is MNHEY and CDR2 SMNVEV (reference sequence). This CDR3 region has 16 residues. V was cut by 3 bases and J by 6 bases, with 15 bases left in between.

This sequence joins TRBV7-2 and TRBJ2-2; unclear D gene. V was pared by 0 bases and J by 4 bases, with 12 bases between. The length of the CDR3 is 16 residues. Looked up from germline, CDR1 is SGHTA and CDR2 is FQGNSA. The CDR3 DNA follows: TGTGCCAGCAGCTTAGCCGCCCAGCGCGCCACCGGGGAGCTGTTTTTT. It is translated as CASSLAAQRATGELFF.

V gene TRBV7-9 combines with J gene TRBJ2-5, with 15 bases lining up with TRBD2. Germline assignment: CDR1 SEHNR and CDR2 FQNEAQ (reference sequence). This CDR3 is 17 amino acids long. V shed 5 bases and J 5 bases; nucleotides not matched to a gene: 9. CDR3 in DNA: TGTGCCAGCAGCGGCGGACTAGCGGGAGGGCCAGGGGAGACCCAGTACTTC. It encodes CASSGGLAGGPGETQYF.

J is TRBJ1-4 and V is TRBV4-1, with TRBD1 matching over 7 bases. The V and J ends lost 0 bases and 10 bases, in that order; junction bases with no gene match: 5. There are 14 residues in the CDR3. CDR1 MGHRA and CDR2 YSYEKL come from the germline V gene. The CDR3 here is CASSQDGQGGKLFF. As DNA, the CDR3 is TGCGCCAGCAGCCAAGATGGGCAGGGGGGAAAACTGTTTTTT.

This clone was seen a few times. The chain has TRBV11-1 and TRBJ2-7, with TRBD1 identical over 9 bases. There are 15 residues in the CDR3. Trimming removed 6 bases from V and 0 bases from J; junction bases left unmatched: 6. Germline CDR1 reads SGHAT; CDR2 reads FQDESV (reference sequence). In DNA, the CDR3 is TGTGCCAGCAGTTGGACAGGGGACGGCTCCTACGAGCAGTACTTC. Translation: CASSWTGDGSYEQYF.

The chain has TRBV4-1 and TRBJ2-5; the D gene is possibly TRBD1 (5 bases). With 1 base removed from V and 5 bases from J, the gap between germline ends came to 8 bases. The CDR3 covers 13 residues. From germline, CDR1 is MGHRA and CDR2 YSYEKL. The CDR3 DNA reads as TGCGCCAGCAGCCAAGTGGGGCGGGAGACCCAGTACTTC. It translates to CASSQVGRETQYF.

This chain links TRBV6-1 with TRBJ1-5; D is unclear. CDR3 size: 14 residues. V lost 4 bases, J lost 6 bases, and 13 bases lay in between. CDR1 is MNHNS, CDR2 SASEGT, per germline. As DNA, the CDR3 is TGTGCCAGCAGTGTGGGCCCTCTGGGTCAGCCCCAGCATTTT. Its protein product is CASSVGPLGQPQHF.

The chain carries TRBV4-1 and TRBJ1-4, with D maybe TRBD1 (5 bases). There are 15 residues in the CDR3. CDR1 and CDR2 (germline): MGHRA, YSYEKL. V was pared by 0 bases and J by 8 bases, with 13 bases between. CDR3 sequence reads: CASSQDGGLAEKLFF. CDR3 in DNA: TGCGCCAGCAGCCAAGATGGGGGTCTCGCCGAAAAACTGTTTTTT.

This clone is termed medium-sized. The CDR3 region is CASSFLSSYNSPLHF. DNA of the CDR3: TGTGCCAGCAGCTTTCTGAGCTCCTATAATTCACCCCTCCACTTT. This chain joins TRBV13 and TRBJ1-6; no clear D gene. This CDR3 has 15 amino acids. Trimming removed 3 bases at V and 0 bases at J, with 6 bases between. Germline V gene lookup returns CDR1 PRHDT and CDR2 FYEKMQ (reference sequence).

J is TRBJ2-7 and V is TRBV14; TRBD2 matches 8 bases. Germline-derived CDR1 and CDR2 are SGHDN and FVKESK. After removal of 2 bases from V and 0 bases from J, the junction contained 3 bases not matched to a gene. This CDR3 is built from 15 residues. The DNA of the CDR3 is TGTGCCAGCAGCCAATCGGGGGGGAGCTCCTACGAGCAGTACTTC. Protein: CASSQSGGSSYEQYF.

By share, this clone counts as medium-sized. The chain employs TRBV30 and TRBJ2-1, with 8 bases identical to TRBD2. CDR1 is GTSNPN, CDR2 SVGIG, per germline (reference sequence). The CDR3 is 15 residues long. After removal of 4 bases from V and 7 bases from J, the junction contained 12 bases not matched to a gene. CDR3 loop: CAWTVGVAGWNEQFF. The CDR3 nucleotides are TGTGCCTGGACCGTGGGTGTAGCGGGGTGGAATGAGCAGTTCTTC.

V is TRBV29-1 and J is TRBJ2-2; tentatively, D is TRBD1 (5 bases). The germline V gene encodes CDR1 SQVTM and CDR2 ANQGSEA. The length of the CDR3 is 12 residues. The ends were cut back, 6 bases at V and 7 bases at J, with 12 bases in the middle. The CDR3 region is CSVPQGNGELFF. CDR3 DNA: TGCAGCGTGCCCCAGGGTAACGGGGAGCTGTTTTTT.

This clone appeared once. This sequence joins TRBV4-3 and TRBJ2-5; D is unresolved. V lost 0 bases, J lost 1 base, and 15 bases lay in between. The CDR3 length is 17 residues. Germline V gives CDR1 LGHNA, CDR2 YSLEER. This CDR3 reads CASSQDMAEKSQETQYF. The CDR3 DNA is TGCGCCAGCAGCCAAGATATGGCGGAGAAGTCCCAAGAGACCCAGTACTTC.

The chain employs TRBV4-1 and TRBJ2-7; TRBD1 aligns across 11 bases. Germline lookup yields CDR1 MGHRA and CDR2 YSYEKL. V lost 4 bases, J lost 0 bases, and 5 bases stayed unmatched. The CDR3 loop spans 16 amino acids. CDR3 amino acids: CASSLAGTGGSYEQYF. CDR3 nucleotides: TGCGCCAGCAGCCTTGCCGGGACAGGGGGCTCCTACGAGCAGTACTTC.

The chain employs TRBV19 and TRBJ2-7, with 8 bases that match TRBD2. CDR3 length: 14 amino acids. Trimming removed 7 bases from V and 2 bases from J; junction bases left unmatched: 7. From germline, CDR1 is LNHDA and CDR2 SQIVND (reference sequence). The CDR3 coding sequence is TGTGCCAGTACCCCGGCGGGGGGAGCCTACGAGCAGTACTTC. Its translation is CASTPAGGAYEQYF.

The chain joins TRBV5-1 to TRBJ2-1; 8 bases agree with TRBD1. V shed 4 bases and J 12 bases; nucleotides not matched to a gene: 12. The CDR3 totals 14 residues. The germline V gene has CDR1 SGHRS and CDR2 YFSETQ. As DNA, the CDR3 is TGCGCCAGCAGCCCCCAGGGGGCAGGGGCCCGGCAGTTCTTC. Translated, it gives CASSPQGAGARQFF.

This clone was counted a few times. V and J are TRBV27 and TRBJ1-1; D is unclear. The CDR3 contains 13 residues. The V end was cut by 1 base, the J end by 1 base, with 4 bases between. From germline, CDR1 is MNHEY and CDR2 SMNVEV (reference sequence). Here the CDR3 reads CASSLWGNTEAFF. The CDR3 DNA reads TGTGCCAGCAGTTTATGGGGGAACACTGAAGCTTTCTTT.